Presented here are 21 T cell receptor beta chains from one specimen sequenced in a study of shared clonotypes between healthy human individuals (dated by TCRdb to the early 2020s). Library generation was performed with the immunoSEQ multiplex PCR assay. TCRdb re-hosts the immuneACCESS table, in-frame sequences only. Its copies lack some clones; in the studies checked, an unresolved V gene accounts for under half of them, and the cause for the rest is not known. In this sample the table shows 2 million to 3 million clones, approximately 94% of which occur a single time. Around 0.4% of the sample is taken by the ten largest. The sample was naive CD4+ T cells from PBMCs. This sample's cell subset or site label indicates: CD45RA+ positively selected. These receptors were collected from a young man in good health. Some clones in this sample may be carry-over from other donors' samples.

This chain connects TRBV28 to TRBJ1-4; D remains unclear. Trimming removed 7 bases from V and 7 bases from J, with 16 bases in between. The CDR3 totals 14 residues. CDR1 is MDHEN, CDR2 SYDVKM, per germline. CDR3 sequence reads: CASTSPLVGEKLFF. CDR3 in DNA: TGTGCCAGCACATCCCCCCTGGTTGGTGAAAAACTGTTTTTT.

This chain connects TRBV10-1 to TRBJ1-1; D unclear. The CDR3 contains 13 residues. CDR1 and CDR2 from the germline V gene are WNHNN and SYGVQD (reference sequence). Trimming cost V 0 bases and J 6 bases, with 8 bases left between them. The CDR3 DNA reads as TGCGCCAGCAGTGAGTCCCCGGGATCTGAAGCTTTCTTT. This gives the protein CASSESPGSEAFF.

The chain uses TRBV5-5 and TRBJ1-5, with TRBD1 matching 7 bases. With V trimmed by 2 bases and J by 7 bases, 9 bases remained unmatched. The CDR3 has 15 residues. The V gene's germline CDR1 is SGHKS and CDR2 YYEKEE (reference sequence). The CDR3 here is CASSFTAGGGQPQHF. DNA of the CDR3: TGTGCCAGCAGCTTCACGGCAGGGGGTGGGCAGCCCCAGCATTTT.

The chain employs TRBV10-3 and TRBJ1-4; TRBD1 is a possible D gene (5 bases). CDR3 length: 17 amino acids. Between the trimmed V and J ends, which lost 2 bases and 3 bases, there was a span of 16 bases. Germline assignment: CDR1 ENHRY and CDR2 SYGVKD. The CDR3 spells CAISEIGGETANEKLFF. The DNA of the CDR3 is TGTGCCATCAGTGAGATTGGGGGAGAAACGGCTAATGAAAAACTGTTTTTT.

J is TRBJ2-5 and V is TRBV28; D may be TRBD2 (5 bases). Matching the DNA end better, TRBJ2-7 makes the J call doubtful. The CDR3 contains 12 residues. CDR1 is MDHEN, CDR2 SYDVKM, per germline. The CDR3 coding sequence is TGTGCCAGCAGACAACTAGCCTACGAGCAGTACTTC. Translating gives CASRQLAYEQYF.

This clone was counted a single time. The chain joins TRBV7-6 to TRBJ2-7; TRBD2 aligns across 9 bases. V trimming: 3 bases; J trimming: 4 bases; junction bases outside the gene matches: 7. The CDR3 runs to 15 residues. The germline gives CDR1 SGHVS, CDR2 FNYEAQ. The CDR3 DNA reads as TGTGCCAGCAGCTTGGGTGCTAGCGGGATGTACGAGCAGTACTTC. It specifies CASSLGASGMYEQYF.

CDR3 nucleotide sequence: TGTGCCACCAGCAGAGTCGGGACAGGTAAATTCCACGAGCAGTACTTC. This encodes CATSRVGTGKFHEQYF. The J gene is TRBJ2-7, the V gene TRBV15, with 8 bases fitting TRBD1. Germline V CDR1 and CDR2: LNHNV, YYDKDF (reference sequence). The length of the CDR3 is 16 residues. With V trimmed by 1 base and J by 5 bases, 10 bases remained unmatched. Complete variable domain (other parts from reference TRBV15 and TRBJ2-7): DAMVIQNPRYQVTQFGKPVTLSCSQTLNHNVMYWYQQKSSQAPKLLFHYYDKDFNNEADTPDNFQSRRPNTSFCFLDIRSPGLGDTAMYLCATSRVGTGKFHEQYFGPGTRLTVT.

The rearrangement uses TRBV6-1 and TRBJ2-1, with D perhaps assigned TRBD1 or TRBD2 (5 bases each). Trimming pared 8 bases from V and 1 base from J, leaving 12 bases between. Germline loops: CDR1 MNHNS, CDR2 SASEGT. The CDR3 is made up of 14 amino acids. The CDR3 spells CASRGRFSYNEQFF. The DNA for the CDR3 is TGTGCCAGCCGGGGCAGGTTTTCCTACAATGAGCAGTTCTTC.

Written as DNA, the CDR3 is TGTGCCAGCAGTTTAGGGGGACGCTCCTACGAGCAGTACTTC. Its translation: CASSLGGRSYEQYF. The chain recombines TRBV27 with TRBJ2-7; D assignment may be TRBD1 or TRBD2 (5 bases each). Between the trimmed V and J ends, which lost 2 bases and 0 bases, there was a span of 8 bases. Germline CDR1 MNHEY, CDR2 SMNVEV (reference sequence). The CDR3 runs to 14 residues.

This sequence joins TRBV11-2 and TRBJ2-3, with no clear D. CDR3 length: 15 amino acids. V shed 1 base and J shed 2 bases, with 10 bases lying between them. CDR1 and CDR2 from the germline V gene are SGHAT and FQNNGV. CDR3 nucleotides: TGTGCCAGCAGCTTAGCCCCCTTTGACACAGATACGCAGTATTTT. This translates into CASSLAPFDTDTQYF.

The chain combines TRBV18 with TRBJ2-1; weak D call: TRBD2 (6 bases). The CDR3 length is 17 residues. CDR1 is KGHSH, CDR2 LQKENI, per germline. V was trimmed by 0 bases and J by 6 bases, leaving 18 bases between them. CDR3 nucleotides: TGTGCCAGCTCACCACCGGGCGGGACCCCCGCAGGCAATGAGCAGTTCTTC. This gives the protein CASSPPGGTPAGNEQFF.

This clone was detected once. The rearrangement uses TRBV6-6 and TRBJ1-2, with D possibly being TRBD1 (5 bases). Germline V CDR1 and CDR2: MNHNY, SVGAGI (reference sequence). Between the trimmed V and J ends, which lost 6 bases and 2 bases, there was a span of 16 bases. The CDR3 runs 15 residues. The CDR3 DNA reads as TGTGCCAGCAGAGTAGGCCAGGGAGGGAACTATGGCTACACCTTC. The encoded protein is CASRVGQGGNYGYTF.

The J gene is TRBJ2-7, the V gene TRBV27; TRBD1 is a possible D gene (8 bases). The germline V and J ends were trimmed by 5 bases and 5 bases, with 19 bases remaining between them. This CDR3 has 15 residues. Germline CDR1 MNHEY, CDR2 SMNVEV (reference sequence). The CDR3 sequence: CASSPWTGRAHEQYF. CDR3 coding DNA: TGTGCCAGCAGTCCCTGGACAGGGAGGGCCCACGAGCAGTACTTC.

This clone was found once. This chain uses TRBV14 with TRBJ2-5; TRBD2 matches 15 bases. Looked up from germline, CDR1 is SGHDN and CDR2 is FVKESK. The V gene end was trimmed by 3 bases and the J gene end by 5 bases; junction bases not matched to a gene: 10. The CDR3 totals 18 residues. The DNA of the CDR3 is TGTGCCAGCAGCCAGGGACTAGCGGGAGGCGGGATTGAGGAGACCCAGTACTTC. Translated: CASSQGLAGGGIEETQYF.

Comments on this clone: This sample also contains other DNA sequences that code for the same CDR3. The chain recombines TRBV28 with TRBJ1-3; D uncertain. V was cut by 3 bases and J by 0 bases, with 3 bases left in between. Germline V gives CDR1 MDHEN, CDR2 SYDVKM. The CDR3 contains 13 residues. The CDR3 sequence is CASSLPSGNTIYF. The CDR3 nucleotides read TGTGCCAGCAGTTTGCCCTCTGGAAACACCATATATTTT.

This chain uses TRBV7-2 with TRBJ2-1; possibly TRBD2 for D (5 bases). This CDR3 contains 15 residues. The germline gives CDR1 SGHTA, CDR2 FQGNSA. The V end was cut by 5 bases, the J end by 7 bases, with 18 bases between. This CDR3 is CASSPDTSPGNEQFF. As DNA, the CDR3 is TGTGCCAGCAGCCCCGACACGTCACCGGGGAATGAGCAGTTCTTC.

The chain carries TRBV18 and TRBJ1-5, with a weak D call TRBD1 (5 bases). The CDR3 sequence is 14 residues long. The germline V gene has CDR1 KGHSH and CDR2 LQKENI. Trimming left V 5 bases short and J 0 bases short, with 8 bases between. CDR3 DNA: TGTGCCAGCTCAGCAGGGATTAGCAATCAGCCCCAGCATTTT. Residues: CASSAGISNQPQHF.

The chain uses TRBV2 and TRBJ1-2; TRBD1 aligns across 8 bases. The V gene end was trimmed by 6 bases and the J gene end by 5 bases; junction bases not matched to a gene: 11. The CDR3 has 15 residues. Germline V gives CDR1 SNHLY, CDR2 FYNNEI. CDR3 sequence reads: CASSDYGQGLYGYTF. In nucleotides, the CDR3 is TGTGCCAGCAGCGATTATGGACAGGGACTATATGGCTACACCTTC. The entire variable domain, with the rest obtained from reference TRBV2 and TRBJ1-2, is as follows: EPEVTQTPSHQVTQMGQEVILRCVPISNHLYFYWYRQILGQKVEFLVSFYNNEISEKSEIFDDQFSVERPDGSNFTLKIRSTKLEDSAMYFCASSDYGQGLYGYTFGSGTRLTVV.

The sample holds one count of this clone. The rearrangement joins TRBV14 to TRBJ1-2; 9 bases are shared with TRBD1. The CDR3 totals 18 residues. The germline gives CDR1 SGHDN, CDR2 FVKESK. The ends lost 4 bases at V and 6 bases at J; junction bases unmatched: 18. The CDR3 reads CASSPSIGTGRREDGYTF. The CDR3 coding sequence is TGTGCCAGCAGCCCCAGTATCGGGACAGGGCGGAGGGAGGATGGCTACACCTTC.

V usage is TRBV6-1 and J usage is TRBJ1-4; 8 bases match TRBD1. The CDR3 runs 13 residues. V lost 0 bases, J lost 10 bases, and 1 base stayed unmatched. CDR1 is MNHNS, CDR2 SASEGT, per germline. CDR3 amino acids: CASSEADRGKLFF. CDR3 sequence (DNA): TGTGCCAGCAGTGAAGCAGACAGGGGAAAACTGTTTTTT.

The CDR3 is CASSSEGLGEQYF. Written as DNA, the CDR3 is TGTGCCAGCAGCTCCGAGGGTTTGGGCGAGCAGTACTTC. The chain uses TRBV2 and TRBJ2-7; a weak D match, TRBD2 (5 bases). The germline V gene encodes CDR1 SNHLY and CDR2 FYNNEI. The CDR3 is 13 residues long. V lost 6 bases and J 6 bases, leaving 15 bases between the germline ends.